This T cell receptor beta chain originates from a study of T cell responses to AZD1222 COVID-19 vaccine (dated by TCRdb to 2020 to 2022). Describing the broader study: A total of about 230 trial participants underwent TCR sequencing, of whom some 210 received two doses of AZD1222 and about 25 received two doses of the MenACWY control vaccine. Trial participants were enrolled by age into subgroups of 18-55, 56-69 and 70-plus years, and roughly 160, 29 and 62 TCR-sequenced participants, respectively, were included in these subgroups.

Measured from the cysteine to the phenylalanine, the CDR3 is 16 residues long. CDR3 DNA only is kept here, 48 bases in frame from base 1. Sequences MDHEN (CDR1) and SYDVKM (CDR2) are obtained from the germline V gene. Compared with germline, V lacks 4 bases and J lacks 3 bases; bases without a gene match: 8. This clone is a singleton in its sample. Its antigen is not yet known. Base qualities are not recorded, but no much larger clone differs from it by a single base. General findings and caveats noted by the study authors: Nearly half of unique spike-specific TCRs reportedly recognized epitopes outside regions mutated in the B.1.351 and B.1.1.7 variants. Conclusions about previously exposed vaccinees are limited, since just a handful of AZD1222 recipients were seropositive for SARS-CoV-2 at baseline. Most participants were white British and females outnumbered males, and the authors suggested that clonal diversity may have been underestimated. A significant rise in spike-specific TCR breadth and depth was observed after two AZD1222 doses relative to day 0 and relative to MenACWY recipients. Because no day 14 peak-response samples were available, the repertoires could be characterized only after the peak T cell response. In the small 56-69-year group, the increase in depth fell short of significance, most likely because of low power. Vaccine-associated CD4 TCRs spanned the whole spike protein, with dominant responses in regions 160-218 and 743-854.

The CDR3 regions of human TCRbeta chains were analyzed by immunosequencing. Per the authors' processing: TCRs in the repertoires were matched against a reference library of SARS-CoV-2-specific TCRs that had been generated with the MIRA antigen-specificity platform. Breadth was defined as the fraction of unique TCRs that were SARS-CoV-2-associated. Depth was defined as the fraction of total T cells that were SARS-CoV-2-associated. Using the MIRA data, each spike-specific TCR was assigned both to the spike region to which the TCR was reactive and to a CD4 or CD8 class. Log10-transformed breadth and depth values were compared by one-way ANOVA with Sidak's multiple comparisons tests. The table was pulled from immuneACCESS by TCRdb, which kept in-frame rearrangements only. Such tables lose some clones; where checked, under half of the loss comes from unresolved V genes, and the rest has no known cause. The V and J calls and clone size were taken over from that table, and D and trimming were inferred from the DNA. The sample table shows roughly 130,000 clones, and approximately 85% are seen once. Approximately 19% of the sample belongs to the ten largest clones.

The time point label corresponds to: baseline before first vaccination. What the treatment or condition label conveys for this sample: meningococcal conjugate vaccine given as trial control. The vaccinee samples were drawn from two UK trials, COV001 and COV002, one of which was a single-blind randomized controlled phase 2/3 trial testing AZD1222 (ChAdOx1 nCoV-19) in healthy adults. Trial participant PBMC samples were collected at day 0 and day 28 after the second dose for TCRbeta chain sequencing. The chain uses TRBV28 and TRBJ1-5; TRBD1 aligns with 8 central bases. The receptor was isolated from an adult in good health. Sequencing used peripheral blood, obtained on day 0 of MenACWY control vaccination. The CDR3 protein: CASSSGDRTSNQPQHF. Here is the DNA: TGTGCCAGCAGTTCGGGGGACAGGACGTCCAATCAGCCCCAGCATTTT.